These 7 T cell receptor beta chains originate from one sample sequenced in a study of blood T cell repertoires in COVID-19. The protocol was immunoSEQ multiplex PCR, while the TCRdb copy is restricted to in-frame clones and leaves out a portion. The sample comprises under 300,000 clones, 75% to 85% of which are singletons, and around 5.9% rests with the top ten. Sequenced: peripheral blood. The receptors derive from a human donor in a cohort sampled during active COVID-19.

J is TRBJ1-5 and V is TRBV7-9; TRBD1 is a possible D gene (5 bases). The CDR3 length is 15 residues. With 1 base removed from V and 4 bases from J, the gap between germline ends came to 11 bases. Germline V gene data show CDR1 as SEHNR and CDR2 as FQNEAQ (reference sequence). In DNA form, the CDR3 reads TGTGCCAGCAGCTTAGATGGAGGGGTTAATCAGCCCCAGCATTTT. It codes for CASSLDGGVNQPQHF.

The rearrangement joins TRBV7-2 to TRBJ2-7, with no clear D. V was cut by 2 bases and J by 1 base, with 9 bases left in between. The CDR3 has 14 residues. CDR1 is SGHTA and CDR2 is FQGNSA in the germline V gene. The CDR3 nucleotides are TGTGCCAGCAGCTTACACTACACATCCTACGAGCAGTACTTC. Its translation: CASSLHYTSYEQYF.

Details on this clone: At one end, the junction sequence differs from germline, possibly due to a read error. The V call is TRBV12-3 or TRBV12-4, the J call TRBJ1-5, with a weak D call TRBD1 (5 bases). The CDR3 covers 13 residues. CDR3 bases: TGTGCCAGCAGTTTTGGGGCCAATCAACCCCAGCATTTT. Amino acids: CASSFGANQPQHF.

A few counts support this clone. The chain's CDR3 is CASSSIIRDGAFF. CDR3 nucleotide sequence: TGCGCCAGCAGCTCCATCATCCGGGATGGCGCTTTCTTT. The rearrangement joins TRBV4-1 to TRBJ1-1, with D unresolved. Deletions cut 5 bases from V and 11 bases from J, with 18 bases between. Germline-derived CDR1 and CDR2 are MGHRA and YSYEKL. The length of the CDR3 is 13 residues.

This clone was counted between two and nine times. The chain links TRBV6-5 to TRBJ1-1, with unresolved D. From germline, CDR1 is MNHEY and CDR2 SVGAGI. V lost 5 bases and J lost 5, with 12 bases in between. This CDR3 region has 13 residues. CDR3 in DNA: TGTGCCAGCAGTCTGACTCTTGGGACTGAAGCTTTCTTT. Residues: CASSLTLGTEAFF.

This clone is a singleton in its sample. This chain uses TRBV6-5 with TRBJ1-6; D unclear. CDR1 is MNHEY, CDR2 SVGAGI, per germline. The CDR3 totals 14 residues. V lost 2 bases to trimming and J lost 12 bases, with 14 bases between them. The DNA of the CDR3 is TGTGCCAGCAGTTACGGACGGGAATTTCAACCCCTCCACTTT. This sequence encodes CASSYGREFQPLHF.

The chain couples TRBV27 to TRBJ2-1; TRBD1 matches at 9 bases. Germline assignment: CDR1 MNHEY and CDR2 SMNVEV (reference sequence). There are 15 residues in the CDR3. After removal of 5 bases from V and 8 bases from J, the junction contained 10 bases not matched to a gene. CDR3 nucleotides: TGTGCCAGCAGTAACCGGGACAGGGTAGTCCATGAGCAGTTCTTC. Translation gives CASSNRDRVVHEQFF.